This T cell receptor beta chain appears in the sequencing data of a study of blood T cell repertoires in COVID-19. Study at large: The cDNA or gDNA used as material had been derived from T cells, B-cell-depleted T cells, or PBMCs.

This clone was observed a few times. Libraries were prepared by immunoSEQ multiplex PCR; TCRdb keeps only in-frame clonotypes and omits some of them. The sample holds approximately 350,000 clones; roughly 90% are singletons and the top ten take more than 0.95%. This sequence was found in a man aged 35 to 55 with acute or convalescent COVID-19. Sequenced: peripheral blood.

CDR3 coding DNA: TGCGCCAGCCATGGAGGAGGCGAAGGGCTTGGCTACACCTTC. Its protein is CASHGGGEGLGYTF. The rearrangement uses TRBV5-1 and TRBJ1-2, with unresolved D. The V gene's germline CDR1 is SGHRS and CDR2 YFSETQ. The CDR3 runs to 14 residues. Trimming removed 7 bases from V and 7 bases from J, with 20 bases in between.